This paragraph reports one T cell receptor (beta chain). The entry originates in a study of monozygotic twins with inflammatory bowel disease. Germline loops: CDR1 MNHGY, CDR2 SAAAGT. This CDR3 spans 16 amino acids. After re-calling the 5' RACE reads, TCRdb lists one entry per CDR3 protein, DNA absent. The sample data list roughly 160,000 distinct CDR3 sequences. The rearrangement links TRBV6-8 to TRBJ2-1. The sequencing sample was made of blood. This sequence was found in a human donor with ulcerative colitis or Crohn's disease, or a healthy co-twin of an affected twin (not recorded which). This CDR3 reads CASRRRILPTYNEQFF.